These T cell receptor beta chains were read from a single sample in a study of T cell responses to AZD1222 COVID-19 vaccine. The repertoire was sequenced with immunoSEQ multiplex PCR; TCRdb's copy has only in-frame clones and lacks some. Of around 58,000 clones listed, 80% to 90% are singletons. The specimen was peripheral blood, collected on day 0 of AZD1222 vaccination. The receptors were sampled from an adult in good health. CDR3s include the opening cysteine and the closing phenylalanine or tryptophan. A D gene is named only where the DNA matches it firmly. Clone size is given for some rows only: seen once, a few or many times, or a class if the clone is expanded.

>TRBD2|TRBV3-1/TRBV3-2|TRBJ2-1|NA
TGTGCCAGCAGCCATCTAGCGGGGCAGGGTGAGCAGTTCTTC
CASSHLAGQGEQFF
>NA|TRBV15|TRBJ1-1|NA
TGTGCCACCAGCAGTGCAGGGGAAAAAGGCACTGAAGCTTTCTTT
CATSSAGEKGTEAFF
>NA|TRBV24-1|TRBJ1-2|NA
TGTGCCACCAGTGAGTCGCAGGGGTACTATGGCTACACCTTC
CATSESQGYYGYTF
>TRBD1|TRBV19|TRBJ1-1|NA
TGTGCCAGTACCTGGGACAGGGGGGGCACTGAAGCTTTCTTT
CASTWDRGGTEAFF
>NA|TRBV18|TRBJ2-7|NA
TGTGCCAGCTCACCAAGGTCACCGGGAGCCTACGAGCAGTACTTC
CASSPRSPGAYEQYF
>NA|TRBV27|TRBJ2-4|NA
TGTGCCAGCAGTCTCGGGTTAGCCAAAAACATTCAGTACTTC
CASSLGLAKNIQYF
>NA|TRBV4-1|TRBJ1-6|NA
TGCGCCAGCAGCCAAGAAACGGGGAATTCACCCCTCCACTTT
CASSQETGNSPLHF
>NA|TRBV15|TRBJ2-7|once
TGTGCCACCAGCAGGGGTCGTAGCGGCTACGAGCAGTACTTC
CATSRGRSGYEQYF
>NA|TRBV10-3|TRBJ1-2|few
TGTGCCATCAGTCGGGATAACTATGGCTACACCTTC
CAISRDNYGYTF
>TRBD2|TRBV7-2|TRBJ2-3|NA
TGTGCCAGCAGCTGGGTAGCGGGGGACACAGATACGCAGTATTTT
CASSWVAGDTDTQYF
>NA|TRBV4-2|TRBJ2-3|NA
TGTGCCAGCAGCCAAGGGCCCACAGATACGCAGTATTTT
CASSQGPTDTQYF
>NA|TRBV6-2/TRBV6-3|TRBJ2-2|NA
TGTGCCAGCACCCCAACGGCATCCGGGGAGCTGTTTTTT
CASTPTASGELFF
>TRBD1|TRBV28|TRBJ2-7|NA
TGTGCCAGCAGAACTTCCGGGACAGGATTGCACGAGCAGTACTTC
CASRTSGTGLHEQYF
>TRBD1|TRBV18|TRBJ2-7|NA
TGTGCCAGCTCACCCCTAAGGACAGGGGAGAGCTCCTACGAGCAGTACTTC
CASSPLRTGESSYEQYF
>NA|TRBV12-3/TRBV12-4|TRBJ1-1|NA
TGTGCCAGCAGTGGACGGCCCAATGAAGCTTTCTTT
CASSGRPNEAFF
>NA|TRBV7-6|TRBJ2-2|NA
TGTGCCAGCAGAGACGGGGCCCTCTATAACACCGGGGAGCTGTTTTTT
CASRDGALYNTGELFF
>TRBD1|TRBV25-1|TRBJ2-2|NA
TGTGCCAGCAGAGGACAGGGAAGGAACACCGGGGAGCTGTTTTTT
CASRGQGRNTGELFF
>NA|TRBV27|TRBJ2-1|NA
TGTGCCAGCAGTTTATGGGGGGATTACAATGAGCAGTTCTTC
CASSLWGDYNEQFF
>NA|TRBV7-9|TRBJ2-7|NA
TGTGCCAGCAGCACCGGGACTCCCTACGAGCAGTACTTC
CASSTGTPYEQYF
>NA|TRBV28|TRBJ1-2|once
TGTGCCAGCAGTTCCCCGGCAGGGGATGGTCACTATGGCTACACCTTC
CASSSPAGDGHYGYTF
>NA|TRBV3-1/TRBV3-2|TRBJ1-2|NA
TGTGCCAGCAGCCACGAGGGGGGTGGCTACACCTTC
CASSHEGGGYTF
>NA|TRBV10-3|TRBJ1-1|few
TGTGCCATCATAGGGAACGGACTCACTGAAGCTTTCTTT
CAIIGNGLTEAFF
>TRBD1|TRBV9|TRBJ1-2|NA
TGTGCCAGCAGCGTAGGGGGGACAGGGCTTAACTATGGCTACACCTTC
CASSVGGTGLNYGYTF
>NA|TRBV5-4|TRBJ1-2|NA
TGTGCCAGCAGCTTGGGGGGCAACTCCTATGGCTACACCTTC
CASSLGGNSYGYTF
>NA|TRBV28|TRBJ1-2|NA
TGTGCCAGCAGGCGACCCCGGACAGACAACTATGGCTACACCTTC
CASRRPRTDNYGYTF
>TRBD2|TRBV24-1|TRBJ2-2|NA
TGTGCCACCAGTGACCCCGGACTAGCGGGAGGGCTGAACACCGGGGAGCTGTTTTTT
CATSDPGLAGGLNTGELFF
>TRBD2|TRBV2|TRBJ2-7|NA
TGTGCCAGCAAGCTCCTAGCGGGGATCACCTACGAGCAGTACTTC
CASKLLAGITYEQYF
>TRBD1|TRBV28|TRBJ2-7|NA
TGTGCCAGCAGCTATACAGGGGGGTGGAACGAGCAGTACTTC
CASSYTGGWNEQYF
>NA|TRBV29-1|TRBJ2-1|NA
TGCAGCGTCACTACGTCCGGGAACTGGATCTTC
CSVTTSGNWIF
>NA|TRBV6-2/TRBV6-3|TRBJ1-1|NA
TGTGCCAGCAGCTCCGGGACCACCTCGGCTTTCTTT
CASSSGTTSAFF
>TRBD2|TRBV18|TRBJ2-7|NA
TGTGCCAGCTCACCTAGTCGGGGGGTGCACGAGCAGTACTTC
CASSPSRGVHEQYF
>TRBD1|TRBV6-5|TRBJ1-1|once
TGTGCCAGCAGTTTCGGGACAGGGCTGAACACTGAAGCTTTCTTT
CASSFGTGLNTEAFF
>NA|TRBV9|TRBJ2-1|few
TGTGCCAGCAGCACCGGAAGCTCCTACAATGAGCAGTTCTTC
CASSTGSSYNEQFF
>NA|TRBV6-5|TRBJ1-6|NA
TGTGCCAGCAGGACAGACCCCGACAATTCACCCCTCCACTTT
CASRTDPDNSPLHF
>TRBD1|TRBV19|TRBJ1-3|NA
TGTGCCAGTAGTATACCTCCCGGACAGGGACGGGGGACCATATATTTT
CASSIPPGQGRGTIYF
>TRBD1|TRBV7-9|TRBJ1-3|once
TGTGCCAGCAGCCCCGGGACAGGGACTTCTCCGGGAAACACCATATATTTT
CASSPGTGTSPGNTIYF
>NA|TRBV7-9|TRBJ1-5|NA
TGTGCCAGCAGCTTAGGAACAGGGTTTGGGGGTCAGCCCCAGCATTTT
CASSLGTGFGGQPQHF
>TRBD1|TRBV4-2|TRBJ1-2|once
TGTGCCAGCAGCCGCCTACAGGGGGCGGAAATCGGTGGCTACACCTTC
CASSRLQGAEIGGYTF
>NA|TRBV19|TRBJ1-2|NA
TGTGCCAGTAGTCTAACCTACTATGGCTACACCTTC
CASSLTYYGYTF
>NA|TRBV3-1/TRBV3-2|TRBJ2-1|NA
TGTGCCAGCAGCCAAGTCTACCGACAGGTCTCCTACAATGAGCAGTTCTTC
CASSQVYRQVSYNEQFF
>NA|TRBV7-9|TRBJ2-3|NA
TGTGCCAGCAGCTTAAGACCTCCCACAGATACGCAGTATTTT
CASSLRPPTDTQYF
>NA|TRBV10-3|TRBJ1-1|NA
TGTGCCATCAGTAGGGACACTGAAGCTTTCTTT
CAISRDTEAFF
>NA|TRBV24-1|TRBJ1-1|NA
TGTGCCACCCGATACAGGGACAACACTGAAGCTTTCTTT
CATRYRDNTEAFF
>NA|TRBV7-9|TRBJ2-4|NA
TGTGCCAGCAGCTTAGTGGACGGTACAAACATTCAGTACTTC
CASSLVDGTNIQYF
>NA|TRBV5-1|TRBJ2-5|NA
TGCGCCAGCAGCTACAGCGGGCCTCAAGAGACCCAGTACTTC
CASSYSGPQETQYF
>NA|TRBV11-2|TRBJ1-6|NA
TGTGCCAGCAGCGGGGGGGGGCGCGATTCACCCCTCCACTTT
CASSGGGRDSPLHF
>NA|TRBV7-2|TRBJ1-5|NA
TGTGCCAGCAGCTTAACGCAGGGGAGGGTAGGCAATCAGCCCCAGCATTTT
CASSLTQGRVGNQPQHF
>NA|TRBV25-1|TRBJ2-2|NA
TGTGCCAGCGGTACCCACAATCCTACCGGGGAGCTGTTTTTT
CASGTHNPTGELFF